The sample holds a few counts of the clone carrying this T cell receptor beta chain. The sample is drawn from a study of T-cell memory formation after mild COVID-19. A single record per CDR3 protein comes from TCRdb applying MiXCR to the 5' RACE reads. Counted here are 300,000 to 400,000 distinct CDR3 sequences, roughly an eighth occurring once; the ten biggest clones make up 22%. The V gene lost 0 bases and the J gene lost 6 bases, with 8 bases spanning the gap. From germline, CDR1 is ENHRY and CDR2 SYGVKD. The CDR3 length is 13 residues. The receptor was isolated from a man aged 18 to 30 who had mild COVID-19 (a few samples of this study predate the infection). Cell type and time point are not known. The chain recombines TRBV10-3 with TRBJ1-1; D remains ambiguous. The sample was PBMCs or a T cell subset sorted from them (not recorded which). This CDR3 is CAISESGSAEAFF. In DNA, the CDR3 is TGTGCCATCAGTGAGTCGGGCTCGGCTGAAGCTTTCTTT.